The TCR beta chain under discussion was sequenced for a study of CD8 T cells in ankylosing spondylitis. Each CDR3 protein gets one entry after TCRdb re-called the 5' RACE reads with MiXCR. The sample contains 85,000 to 100,000 distinct CDR3 sequences, roughly 8% of which appear only once. Trimming removed 6 bases from V and 0 bases from J, with 13 bases in between. Germline V gene lookup returns CDR1 SGHTA and CDR2 FQGNSA. The CDR3 has 15 amino acids. This clonotype was picked up many times. Its antigen is still unknown. Study findings and constraints: A motif in TCR beta, a set of fewer than ten highly homologous variants, appeared characteristic of ankylosing spondylitis blood. A subset of motif variants has previously been described in the synovial fluid and blood of reactive arthritis.

This chain joins TRBV7-2 and TRBJ2-3; tentative D call: TRBD2 (6 bases). The specimen sequenced was blood, either unsorted or a sorted T cell fraction (not recorded which). The sequence came from a male donor with ankylosing spondylitis or in good health (not recorded which). DNA of the CDR3: TGTGCCAGCAGACCTAGCGTCATTAGCACAGATACGCAGTATTTT. Its translation is CASRPSVISTDTQYF.